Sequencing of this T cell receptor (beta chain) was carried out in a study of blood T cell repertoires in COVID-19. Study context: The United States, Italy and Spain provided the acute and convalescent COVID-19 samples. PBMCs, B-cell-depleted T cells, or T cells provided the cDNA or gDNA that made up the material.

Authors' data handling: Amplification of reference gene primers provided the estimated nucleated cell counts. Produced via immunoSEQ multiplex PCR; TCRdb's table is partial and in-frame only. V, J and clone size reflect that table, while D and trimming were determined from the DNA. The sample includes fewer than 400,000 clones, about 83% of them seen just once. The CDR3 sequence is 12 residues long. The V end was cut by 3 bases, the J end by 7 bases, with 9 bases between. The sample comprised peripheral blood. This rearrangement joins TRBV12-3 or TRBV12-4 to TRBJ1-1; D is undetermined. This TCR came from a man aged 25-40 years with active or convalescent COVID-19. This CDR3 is CASSFEVFEAFF. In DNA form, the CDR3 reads TGTGCCAGCAGTTTCGAGGTGTTTGAAGCTTTCTTT.